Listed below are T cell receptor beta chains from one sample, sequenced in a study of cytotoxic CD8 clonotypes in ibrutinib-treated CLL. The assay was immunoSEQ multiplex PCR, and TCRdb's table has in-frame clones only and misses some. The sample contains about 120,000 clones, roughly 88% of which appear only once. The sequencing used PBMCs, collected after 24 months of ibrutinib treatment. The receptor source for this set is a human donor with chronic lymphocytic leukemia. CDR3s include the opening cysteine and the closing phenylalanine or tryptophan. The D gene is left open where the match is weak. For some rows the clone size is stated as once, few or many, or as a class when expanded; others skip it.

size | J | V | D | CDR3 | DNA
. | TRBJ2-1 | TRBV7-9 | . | CASSLGPGAIYNEQFF | TGTGCCAGCAGCTTAGGACCGGGGGCGATTTACAATGAGCAGTTCTTC
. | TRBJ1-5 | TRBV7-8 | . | CASSLGREQPQHF | TGTGCCAGCAGCTTAGGCCGTGAACAGCCCCAGCATTTT
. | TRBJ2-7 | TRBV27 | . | CASSSRTGRVDEQYF | TGTGCCAGCAGTTCTAGGACCGGACGGGTGGACGAGCAGTACTTC
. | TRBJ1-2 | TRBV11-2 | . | CASSLELWRGYTF | TGTGCCAGCAGCTTAGAGTTGTGGAGAGGCTACACCTTC
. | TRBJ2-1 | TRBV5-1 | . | CASSGGLVVNEQFF | TGCGCCAGCAGCGGTGGTCTAGTTGTGAATGAGCAGTTCTTC
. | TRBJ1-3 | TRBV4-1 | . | CASSLSPLTASGNTIYF | TGCGCCAGCAGCCTATCTCCCTTGACAGCCTCTGGAAACACCATATATTTT
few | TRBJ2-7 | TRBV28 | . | CASSLGQYEQYF | TGTGCCAGCAGTTTAGGGCAGTACGAGCAGTACTTC
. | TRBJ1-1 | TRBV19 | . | CASSISGPNTEAFF | TGTGCCAGTAGTATAAGTGGACCGAACACTGAAGCTTTCTTT
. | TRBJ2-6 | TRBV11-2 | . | CASSLGPRGAGANVLTF | TGTGCCAGCAGCTTGGGTCCCAGGGGAGCTGGGGCCAACGTCCTGACTTTC
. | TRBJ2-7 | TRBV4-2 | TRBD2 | CASTLAGGSIYEQYF | TGTGCCAGCACACTAGCGGGAGGAAGCATCTACGAGCAGTACTTC
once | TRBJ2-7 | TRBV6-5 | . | CASRQASEQYF | TGTGCCAGCAGGCAGGCCTCCGAGCAGTACTTC
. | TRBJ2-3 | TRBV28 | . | CASSLSVGGRSTDTQYF | TGTGCCAGCAGTTTGTCTGTGGGCGGGCGCAGCACAGATACGCAGTATTTT
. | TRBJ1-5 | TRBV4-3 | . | CASSQEEGDQPQHF | TGCGCCAGCAGCCAAGAAGAGGGGGATCAGCCCCAGCATTTT
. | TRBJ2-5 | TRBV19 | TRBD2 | CASRLAGGLETQYF | TGTGCCAGCAGGCTAGCGGGGGGGTTGGAGACCCAGTACTTC
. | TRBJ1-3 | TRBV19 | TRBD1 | CASSLLDRGLGNTIYF | TGTGCCAGTAGCCTCCTGGACAGGGGGCTAGGAAACACCATATATTTT
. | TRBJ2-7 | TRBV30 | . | CAWGAYYEQYF | TGTGCCTGGGGGGCCTACTACGAGCAGTACTTC
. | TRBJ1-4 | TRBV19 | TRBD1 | CASTRGQEKLFF | TGTGCCAGTACCAGGGGGCAGGAAAAACTGTTTTTT
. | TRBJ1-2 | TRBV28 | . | CASSLRDYGYTF | TGTGCCAGCAGTTTGAGAGACTATGGCTACACCTTC
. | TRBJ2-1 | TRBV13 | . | CASSLGAANLYNEQFF | TGTGCCAGCAGCTTAGGCGCCGCCAATCTTTACAATGAGCAGTTCTTC
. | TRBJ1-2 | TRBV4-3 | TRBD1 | CASSQATGESYGYTF | TGCGCCAGCAGCCAAGCGACAGGGGAATCCTATGGCTACACCTTC
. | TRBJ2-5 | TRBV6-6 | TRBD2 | CASSYSTSGGGETQYF | TGTGCCAGCAGTTACTCGACTAGCGGGGGAGGGGAGACCCAGTACTTC
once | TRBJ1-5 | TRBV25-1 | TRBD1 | CASSATGGNQPQHF | TGTGCCAGCAGTGCGACAGGGGGCAATCAGCCCCAGCATTTT
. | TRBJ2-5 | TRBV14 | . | CASSQGKAQYF | TGTGCCAGCAGCCAGGGGAAGGCCCAGTACTTC
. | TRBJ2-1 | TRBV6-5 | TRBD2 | CASRSMSGGVRAQFF | TGTGCCAGCAGGTCTATGAGCGGGGGGGTCAGGGCGCAGTTCTTC
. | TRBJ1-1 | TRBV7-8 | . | CASSLVRGEAFF | TGTGCCAGCAGCTTAGTTCGCGGCGAAGCTTTCTTT
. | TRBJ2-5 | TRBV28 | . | CASSRGLLRETQYF | TGTGCCAGCAGCCGGGGCTTATTGAGGGAGACCCAGTACTTC
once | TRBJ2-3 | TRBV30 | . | CAWSGIVGTQYF | TGTGCCTGGAGTGGGATTGTAGGAACGCAGTATTTT
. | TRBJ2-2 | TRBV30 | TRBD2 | CACTGLAGWAGELFF | TGTGCCTGTACCGGACTAGCGGGGTGGGCCGGGGAGCTGTTTTTT
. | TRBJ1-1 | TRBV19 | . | CASSYPGTDTEAFF | TGTGCCAGTAGTTACCCAGGGACCGACACTGAAGCTTTCTTT
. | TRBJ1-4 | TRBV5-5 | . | CASSLGPFATNEKLFF | TGTGCCAGCAGCCTGGGACCCTTTGCAACTAATGAAAAACTGTTTTTT
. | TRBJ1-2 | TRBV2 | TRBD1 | CASNLPGQGLTNYGYTF | TGTGCCAGCAATTTACCGGGACAGGGGCTGACTAACTATGGCTACACCTTC
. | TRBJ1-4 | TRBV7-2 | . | CASSLEGATNEKLFF | TGTGCCAGCAGCTTAGAGGGGGCAACTAATGAAAAACTGTTTTTT
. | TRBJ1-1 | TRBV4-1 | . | CASSLPRARPTEAFF | TGCGCCAGCAGCCTACCGCGGGCCAGGCCCACTGAAGCTTTCTTT
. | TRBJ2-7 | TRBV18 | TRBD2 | CASSAGFSSGTAYEQYF | TGTGCCAGCTCAGCAGGATTCTCTAGCGGGACCGCCTACGAGCAGTACTTC
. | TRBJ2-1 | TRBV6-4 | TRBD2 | CASSTWLAGTNEQFF | TGTGCCAGCAGTACGTGGCTAGCGGGAACCAATGAGCAGTTCTTC
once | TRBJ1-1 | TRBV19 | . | CASSIGTANTEAFF | TGTGCCAGTAGTATAGGTACAGCGAACACTGAAGCTTTCTTT
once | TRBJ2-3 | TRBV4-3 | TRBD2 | CASSQDGAGAIFTDTQYF | TGCGCCAGCAGCCAAGACGGAGCGGGGGCTATATTCACAGATACGCAGTATTTT
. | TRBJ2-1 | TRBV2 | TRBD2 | CASSPGASGRHNEQFF | TGTGCCAGCAGCCCAGGGGCTAGCGGGCGCCACAATGAGCAGTTCTTC
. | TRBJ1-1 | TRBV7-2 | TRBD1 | CASSLAQGAAEAFF | TGTGCCAGCAGCTTAGCGCAGGGGGCGGCTGAAGCTTTCTTT
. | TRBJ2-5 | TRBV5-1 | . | CASSLYERETQYF | TGCGCCAGCAGCTTGTACGAAAGGGAGACCCAGTACTTC
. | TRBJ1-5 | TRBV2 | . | CASKSGPNQPQHF | TGTGCCAGCAAATCAGGGCCAAATCAGCCCCAGCATTTT
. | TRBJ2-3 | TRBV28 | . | CASSSDYHPDTQYF | TGTGCCAGCAGTTCGGACTATCATCCAGATACGCAGTATTTT
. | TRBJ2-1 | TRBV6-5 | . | CASSDYKSDEQFF | TGTGCCAGCAGTGATTATAAGTCTGATGAGCAGTTCTTC
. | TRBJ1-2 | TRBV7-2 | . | CASSQGTHGYTF | TGTGCCAGCAGCCAGGGTACCCATGGCTACACCTTC
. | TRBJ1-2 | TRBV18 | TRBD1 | CASSPRLDRGYGYTF | TGTGCCAGCTCACCAAGGTTAGACAGGGGCTATGGCTACACCTTC
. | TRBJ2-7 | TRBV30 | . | CAWSDTHYEQYF | TGTGCCTGGTCTGACACACACTACGAGCAGTACTTC
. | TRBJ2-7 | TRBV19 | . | CASSMSAGFGLEQYF | TGTGCCAGTAGTATGTCGGCGGGATTTGGTCTCGAGCAGTACTTC
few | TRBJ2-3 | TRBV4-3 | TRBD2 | CASSQSLPAGGTDTQYF | TGCGCCAGCAGCCAGTCCCTCCCTGCGGGGGGGACAGATACGCAGTATTTT
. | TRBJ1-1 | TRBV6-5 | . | CASSSFGGTGTEAFF | TGTGCCAGCAGTTCGTTCGGGGGCACGGGTACTGAAGCTTTCTTT
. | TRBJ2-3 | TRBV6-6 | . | CASSTDRRSTDTQYF | TGTGCCAGCAGTACTGACAGGAGATCCACAGATACGCAGTATTTT
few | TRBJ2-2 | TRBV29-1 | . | CSVEKQGRAGELFF | TGCAGCGTTGAGAAGCAGGGCAGGGCCGGGGAGCTGTTTTTT
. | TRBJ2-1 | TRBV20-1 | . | CSADDSNEQFF | TGCAGTGCTGACGACAGCAATGAGCAGTTCTTC
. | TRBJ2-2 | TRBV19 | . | CATAFRGNTGELFF | TGTGCCACTGCTTTCCGGGGGAACACCGGGGAGCTGTTTTTT
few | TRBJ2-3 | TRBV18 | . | CASSPGRSPDTQYF | TGTGCCAGCTCACCAGGGCGGAGCCCCGATACGCAGTATTTT
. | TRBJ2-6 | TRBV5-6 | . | CASSLKLSGANVLTF | TGTGCCAGCAGCTTGAAACTTTCTGGGGCCAACGTCCTGACTTTC
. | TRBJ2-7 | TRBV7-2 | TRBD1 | CASSLEGWDRAYEQYF | TGTGCCAGCAGCCTAGAGGGATGGGACAGGGCCTACGAGCAGTACTTC